This record covers a single T cell receptor beta chain. As yet, its antigen is unknown. TCRdb keeps only in-frame clones here, not all; method: immunoSEQ multiplex PCR. The sample shows about 85,000 clones, roughly nine tenths of them seen only once. The sample comes from a study of T cell responses to AZD1222 COVID-19 vaccine. This CDR3 comprises 15 residues. V gave up 8 bases and J gave up 3 bases; unmatched junction bases: 12. Germline CDR1 is MNHEY and CDR2 is SMNVEV (reference sequence). Study results and caveats: Spike-specific TCR breadth and depth went up after people got two AZD1222 doses. Vaccine-associated CD4 TCRs spanned spike, dominant at 160-218 and 743-854.

This sample comprised peripheral blood, obtained on day 0 of AZD1222 vaccination. The V gene is TRBV27, the J gene TRBJ1-2, with 7 bases lining up with TRBD1. The clonotype was recovered from an adult in good health. The CDR3 coding sequence is TGTGCCAGCGGCGACCAGGACAGGTCTCACTATGGCTACACCTTC. Amino acids: CASGDQDRSHYGYTF.